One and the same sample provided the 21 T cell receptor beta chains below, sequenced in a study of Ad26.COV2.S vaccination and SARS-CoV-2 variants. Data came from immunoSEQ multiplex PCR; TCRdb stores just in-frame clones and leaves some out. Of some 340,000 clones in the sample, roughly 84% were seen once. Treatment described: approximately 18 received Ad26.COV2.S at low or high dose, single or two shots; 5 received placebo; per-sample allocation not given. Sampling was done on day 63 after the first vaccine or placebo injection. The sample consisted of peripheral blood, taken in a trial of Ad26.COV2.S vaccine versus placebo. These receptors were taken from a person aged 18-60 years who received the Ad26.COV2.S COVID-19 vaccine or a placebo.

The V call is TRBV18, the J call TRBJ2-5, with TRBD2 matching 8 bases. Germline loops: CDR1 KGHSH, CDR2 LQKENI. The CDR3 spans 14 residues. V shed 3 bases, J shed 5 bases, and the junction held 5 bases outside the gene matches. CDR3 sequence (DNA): TGTGCCAGCTCACCGGGGGCTAGCGGGGAGACCCAGTACTTC. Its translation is CASSPGASGETQYF.

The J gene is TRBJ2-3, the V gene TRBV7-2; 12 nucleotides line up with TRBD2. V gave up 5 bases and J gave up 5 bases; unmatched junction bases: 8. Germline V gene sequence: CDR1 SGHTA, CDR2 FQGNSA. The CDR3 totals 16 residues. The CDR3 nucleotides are TGTGCCAGCAGCGCGGTTCTAGCGGGGGGGCGAGATACGCAGTATTTT. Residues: CASSAVLAGGRDTQYF.

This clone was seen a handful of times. CDR3 DNA: TGTGCCAGCAGTGAAAATCTCCGACAGGACACCGGGGAGCTGTTTTTT. Its translation: CASSENLRQDTGELFF. The chain is built from TRBV2 and TRBJ2-2; D may be TRBD1 (6 bases). Germline values: CDR1 SNHLY, CDR2 FYNNEI. The CDR3 contains 16 residues. Trimming removed 2 bases from V and 3 bases from J, with 13 bases in between.

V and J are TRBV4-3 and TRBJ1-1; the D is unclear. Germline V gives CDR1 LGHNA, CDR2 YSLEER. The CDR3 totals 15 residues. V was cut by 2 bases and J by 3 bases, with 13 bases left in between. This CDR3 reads CASSQRLGIDTEAFF. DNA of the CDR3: TGCGCCAGCAGCCAACGGCTCGGGATAGACACTGAAGCTTTCTTT.

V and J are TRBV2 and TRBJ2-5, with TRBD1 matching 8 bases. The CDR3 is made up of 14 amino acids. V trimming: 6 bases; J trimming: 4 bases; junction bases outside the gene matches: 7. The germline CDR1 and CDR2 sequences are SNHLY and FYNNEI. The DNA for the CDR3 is TGTGCCAGCAGCCCAGACAGGGGACGAGAGACCCAGTACTTC. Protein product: CASSPDRGRETQYF.

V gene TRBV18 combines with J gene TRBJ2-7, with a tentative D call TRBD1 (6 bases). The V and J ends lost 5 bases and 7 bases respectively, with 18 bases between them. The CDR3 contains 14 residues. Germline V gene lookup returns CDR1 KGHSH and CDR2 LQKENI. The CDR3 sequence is CASSKDSGVSEQYF. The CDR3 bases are TGTGCCAGCTCAAAGGACAGTGGGGTCAGTGAGCAGTACTTC.

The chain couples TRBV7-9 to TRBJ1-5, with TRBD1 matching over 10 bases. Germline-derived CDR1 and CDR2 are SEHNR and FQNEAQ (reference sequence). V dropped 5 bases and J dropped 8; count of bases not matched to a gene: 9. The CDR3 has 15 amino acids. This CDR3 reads CASSPGTGAREPQHF. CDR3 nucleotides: TGTGCCAGCAGCCCTGGGACAGGGGCTAGGGAGCCCCAGCATTTT.

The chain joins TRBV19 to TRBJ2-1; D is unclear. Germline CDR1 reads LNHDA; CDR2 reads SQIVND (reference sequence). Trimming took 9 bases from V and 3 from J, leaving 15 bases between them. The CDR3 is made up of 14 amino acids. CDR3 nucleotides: TGTGCCAGCACTAAGGGCGCCAGCTACAATGAGCAGTTCTTC. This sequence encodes CASTKGASYNEQFF.

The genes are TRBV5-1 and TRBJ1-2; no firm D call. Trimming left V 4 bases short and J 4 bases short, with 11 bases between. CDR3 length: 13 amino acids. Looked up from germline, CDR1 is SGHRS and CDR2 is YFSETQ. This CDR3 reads CASSPAGIYGYTF. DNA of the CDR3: TGCGCCAGCAGCCCCGCCGGGATCTATGGCTACACCTTC.

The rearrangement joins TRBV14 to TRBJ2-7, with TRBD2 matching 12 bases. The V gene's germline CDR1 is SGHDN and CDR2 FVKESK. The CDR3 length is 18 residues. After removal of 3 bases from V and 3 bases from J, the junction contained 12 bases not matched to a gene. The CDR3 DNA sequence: TGTGCCAGCAGCCAGCCCTCCCGTACTAGCGGGGGGCGCTACGAGCAGTACTTC. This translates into CASSQPSRTSGGRYEQYF.

CDR3 amino acids: CSVRTGSNQPQHF. The DNA of the CDR3 is TGCAGCGTCAGGACAGGCAGCAATCAGCCCCAGCATTTT. The chain combines TRBV29-1 with TRBJ1-5, with TRBD1 matching 7 bases. CDR1 is SQVTM and CDR2 is ANQGSEA in the germline V gene. V gave up 6 bases and J gave up 1 base; unmatched junction bases: 3. This CDR3 is 13 amino acids long.

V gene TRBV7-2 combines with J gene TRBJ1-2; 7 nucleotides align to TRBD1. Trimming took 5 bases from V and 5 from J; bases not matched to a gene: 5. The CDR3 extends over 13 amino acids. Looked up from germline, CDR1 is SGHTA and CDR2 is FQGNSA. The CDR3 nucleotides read TGTGCCAGCAGCCAGGGACAGACATATGGCTACACCTTC. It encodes CASSQGQTYGYTF.

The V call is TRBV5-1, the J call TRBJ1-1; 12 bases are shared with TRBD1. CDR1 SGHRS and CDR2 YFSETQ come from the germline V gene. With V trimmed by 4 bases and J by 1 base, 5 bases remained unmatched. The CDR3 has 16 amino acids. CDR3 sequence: CASSPGTGGRNTEAFF. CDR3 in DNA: TGCGCCAGCAGCCCAGGGACAGGGGGCAGGAACACTGAAGCTTTCTTT. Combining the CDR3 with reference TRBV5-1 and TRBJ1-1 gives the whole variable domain KAGVTQTPRYLIKTRGQQVTLSCSPISGHRSVSWYQQTPGQGLQFLFEYFSETQRNKGNFPGRFSGRQFSNSRSEMNVSTLELGDSALYLCASSPGTGGRNTEAFFGQGTRLTVV.

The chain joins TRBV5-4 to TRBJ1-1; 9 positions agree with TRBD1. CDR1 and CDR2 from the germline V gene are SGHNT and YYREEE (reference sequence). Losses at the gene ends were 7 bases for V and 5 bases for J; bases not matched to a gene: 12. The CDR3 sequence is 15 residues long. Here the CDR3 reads CASGFGTGTVTEAFF. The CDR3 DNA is TGTGCCAGCGGATTCGGGACAGGGACGGTAACTGAAGCTTTCTTT.

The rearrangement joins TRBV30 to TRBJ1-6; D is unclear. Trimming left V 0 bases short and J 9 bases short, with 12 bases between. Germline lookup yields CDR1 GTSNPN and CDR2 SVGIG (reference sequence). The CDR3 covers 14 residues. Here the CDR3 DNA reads TGTGCCTGGAGTGTACACAGCGGGAGTTCACCCCTCCACTTT. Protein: CAWSVHSGSSPLHF.

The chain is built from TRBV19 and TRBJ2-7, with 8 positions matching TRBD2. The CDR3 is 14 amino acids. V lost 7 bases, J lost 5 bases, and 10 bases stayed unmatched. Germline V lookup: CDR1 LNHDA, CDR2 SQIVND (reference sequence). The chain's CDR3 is CASNKGLAGNEQYF. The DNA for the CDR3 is TGTGCCAGTAATAAAGGGCTAGCGGGCAACGAGCAGTACTTC.

In DNA form, the CDR3 reads TGTGCCAGCAGCCAAGACACTATGAACACTGAAGCTTTCTTT. It specifies CASSQDTMNTEAFF. V and J are TRBV3-1 (or the pseudogene TRBV3-2) and TRBJ1-1; no reliable D call. CDR1 and CDR2 (germline): LGHDT, YNNKEL (reference sequence). V was shortened by 0 bases and J by 0 bases, with 5 bases between the two germline ends. CDR3 size: 14 residues.

As DNA, the CDR3 is TGTGCCAGCAGCGCCCTGACAGGGGTGGGGGACACTGAAGCTTTCTTT. Translating gives CASSALTGVGDTEAFF. V and J are TRBV7-3 and TRBJ1-1, with 8 positions matching TRBD1. The CDR3 has 16 residues. With 5 bases clipped from V and 3 bases from J, the junction kept 11 bases outside the gene matches. Germline loops: CDR1 SGHTA, CDR2 FQGTGA.

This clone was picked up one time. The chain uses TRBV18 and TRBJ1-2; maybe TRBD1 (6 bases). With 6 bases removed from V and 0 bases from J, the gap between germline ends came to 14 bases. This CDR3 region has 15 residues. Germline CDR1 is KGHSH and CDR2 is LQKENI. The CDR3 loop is CASSSLGQANYGYTF. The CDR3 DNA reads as TGTGCCAGCTCGTCGCTGGGACAAGCTAACTATGGCTACACCTTC.

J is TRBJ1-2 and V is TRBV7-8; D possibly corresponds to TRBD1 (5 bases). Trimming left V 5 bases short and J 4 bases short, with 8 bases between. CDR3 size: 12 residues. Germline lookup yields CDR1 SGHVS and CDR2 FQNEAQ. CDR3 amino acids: CASSPGIYGYTF. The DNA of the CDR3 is TGTGCCAGCAGCCCAGGGATCTATGGCTACACCTTC.

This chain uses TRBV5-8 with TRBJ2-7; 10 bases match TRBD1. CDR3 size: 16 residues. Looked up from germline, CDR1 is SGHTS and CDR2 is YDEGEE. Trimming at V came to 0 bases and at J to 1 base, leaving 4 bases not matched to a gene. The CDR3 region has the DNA TGTGCCAGCAGCTTGGGCCCGGGACAGGGGTCCTACGAGCAGTACTTC. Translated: CASSLGPGQGSYEQYF.